The next 17 T cell receptor beta chains were all read from a single sample in a study of T-cell reconstitution after alpha-beta-depleted transplantation in children. The authors prepared the TCRbeta library with unique molecular identifiers. Each CDR3 protein gets one entry after TCRdb re-called the PCR reads with MiXCR. The sample includes 200,000 or so distinct CDR3 sequences, 6.3% of them seen just once. The source material was PBMCs, sampled before TCRalphabeta/CD19-depleted stem cell transplant. Source of these receptors: a girl under three years old with combined immunodeficiency, due to receive a stem cell transplant.

The table lists this clonotype with many counts. This rearrangement joins TRBV20-1 to TRBJ1-1; 10 bases are shared with TRBD1. There are 16 residues in the CDR3. Per the germline V gene, CDR1 is DFQATT and CDR2 is SNEGSKA (reference sequence). Losses at the gene ends were 5 bases for V and 0 bases for J; bases not matched to a gene: 9. The DNA of the CDR3 is TGCAGTGCTGCCCGGGACAGGGGAATCATGAACACTGAAGCTTTCTTT. It encodes CSAARDRGIMNTEAFF.

This clonotype appeared many times. The V and J genes are TRBV12-3 or TRBV12-4 and TRBJ2-7, with D uncertain. CDR3 length: 14 residues. Trimming stripped 4 bases from V and 4 bases from J, with 14 bases between. Here the CDR3 reads CASSSPLPHYEQYF. Here the CDR3 DNA reads TGTGCCAGCAGTTCCCCCTTACCCCATTACGAGCAGTACTTC.

At least ten counts were recorded for this clonotype. The chain employs TRBV3-1 and TRBJ1-2, with a weak D call TRBD1 (5 bases). Per germline, CDR1 LGHDT and CDR2 YNNKEL (reference sequence). V lost 0 bases and J lost 6, with 17 bases in between. The CDR3 runs 16 residues. CDR3 region: CASSQDQGRLRNGYTF. The CDR3 coding sequence is TGTGCCAGCAGCCAAGATCAGGGACGCCTTCGAAATGGCTACACCTTC.

V gene TRBV5-1 combines with J gene TRBJ2-1, with TRBD2 as a possible D gene (7 bases). Deletions cut 6 bases from V and 4 bases from J, with 20 bases between. Germline lookup yields CDR1 SGHRS and CDR2 YFSETQ. The CDR3 is made up of 16 amino acids. This CDR3 is CASKGGREKMYNEQFF. The CDR3 DNA reads as TGCGCCAGCAAAGGGGGGCGGGAGAAAATGTACAATGAGCAGTTCTTC.

This clonotype was seen more than once but under ten times. This chain uses TRBV19 with TRBJ2-6; D ambiguous. The ends were cut back, 6 bases at V and 4 bases at J, with 4 bases in the middle. The V gene's germline CDR1 is LNHDA and CDR2 SQIVND (reference sequence). This CDR3 has 12 residues. The CDR3 DNA follows: TGTGCCAGTAGGGCCGGGGCCAACGTCCTGACTTTC. This gives the protein CASRAGANVLTF. Variable domain in full (rest from reference TRBV19 and TRBJ2-6): DGGITQSPKYLFRKEGQNVTLSCEQNLNHDAMYWYRQDPGQGLRLIYYSQIVNDFQKGDIAEGYSVSREKKESFPLTVTSAQKNPTAFYLCASRAGANVLTFGAGSRLTVL.

This clonotype was found a few times. The V and J genes are TRBV24-1 and TRBJ1-2, with TRBD1 matching over 9 bases. This CDR3 has 14 residues. V gave up 7 bases and J gave up 8 bases; unmatched junction bases: 10. Germline CDR1 and CDR2: KGHDR and SFDVKD. The CDR3 coding sequence is TGTGCCACCAGGGACAGGGGACCTTATGGAGGCTACACCTTC. It codes for CATRDRGPYGGYTF.

This clonotype was observed a handful of times. The chain carries TRBV4-1 and TRBJ1-2; D is possibly TRBD1 (6 bases). The V gene's germline CDR1 is MGHRA and CDR2 YSYEKL. Deletions cut 6 bases from V and 5 bases from J, with 13 bases between. The CDR3 spans 13 residues. CDR3 in DNA: TGCGCCAGCAGTCCTACAGGGCTATATGGCTACACCTTC. It specifies CASSPTGLYGYTF.

J is TRBJ2-2 and V is TRBV11-1; TRBD1 or TRBD2 may be the D gene (5 bases each). The CDR3 extends over 15 amino acids. Per germline, CDR1 SGHAT and CDR2 FQDESV (reference sequence). Trimming removed 5 bases at V and 2 bases at J, with 12 bases between. The CDR3 protein is CASSQRGSNTGELFF. CDR3 coding DNA: TGTGCCAGCAGCCAACGGGGCAGCAACACCGGGGAGCTGTTTTTT.

This clonotype showed up just a few times. The V gene is TRBV7-3, the J gene TRBJ2-7; tentative D call: TRBD2 (6 bases). Germline V gene data show CDR1 as SGHTA and CDR2 as FQGTGA. Trimming took off 5 bases at V and 6 bases at J, with 14 bases between the two ends. The CDR3 is 13 residues long. CDR3 in DNA: TGTGCCAGCAGCCCTGGGGGGTCGGGCGAGCAGTACTTC. It is translated as CASSPGGSGEQYF.

This clonotype was detected ten times or more. This sequence joins TRBV27 and TRBJ1-6; no firm D call. V was trimmed by 10 bases and J by 7 bases, leaving 14 bases between them. The germline V gene encodes CDR1 MNHEY and CDR2 SMNVEV (reference sequence). This CDR3 has 13 residues. The CDR3 spells CATGSQYNSPLHF. The CDR3 DNA reads TGTGCCACCGGCTCACAGTACAATTCACCCCTCCACTTT.

In this sample, this clonotype turned up many times. V usage is TRBV29-1 and J usage is TRBJ2-7; 7 bases agree with TRBD1. V gave up 6 bases and J gave up 5 bases; unmatched junction bases: 10. Germline CDR1 reads SQVTM; CDR2 reads ANQGSEA. The CDR3 is 13 residues long. The CDR3 region has the DNA TGCAGCGTCCACGGGACAGCTCGCCACGAGCAGTACTTC. Its translation is CSVHGTARHEQYF.

Comments on this clonotype: A read error may explain this, as a much larger clone is one base away. Since the CDR3 does not end with the conserved phenylalanine or tryptophan, this likely comes from a read error. V and J are TRBV20-1 and TRBJ2-7; 7 nucleotides align to TRBD1. Germline CDR1 DFQATT, CDR2 SNEGSKA (reference sequence). CDR3 length: 13 residues. The J segment lost 3 bases and the V segment lost 3 bases, leaving 5 bases of the junction unmatched. The CDR3 loop reads CSASRDSNYEQYC. CDR3 DNA: TGCAGTGCTAGTCGGGACAGCAACTACGAGCAGTACTGC.

The sample holds many counts of this clonotype. This chain joins TRBV5-6 and TRBJ2-1; no clear D gene. Trimming left V 1 base short and J 6 bases short, with 11 bases between. Germline V gives CDR1 SGHDT, CDR2 YYEEEE. The length of the CDR3 is 14 residues. The chain's CDR3 is CASSLFRLGNEQFF. The DNA for the CDR3 is TGTGCCAGCAGCTTGTTTAGATTAGGCAATGAGCAGTTCTTC.

This clonotype came up many times. The chain joins TRBV4-1 to TRBJ2-7; 8 positions agree with TRBD1. Trimming took 0 bases from V and 0 from J; bases not matched to a gene: 7. Germline CDR1 is MGHRA and CDR2 is YSYEKL. The CDR3 is 17 residues long. The CDR3 loop is CASSQDSAGGPSYEQYF. Here the CDR3 DNA reads TGCGCCAGCAGCCAAGATAGCGCAGGGGGCCCCTCCTACGAGCAGTACTTC.

This clonotype has a count of ten or more. The chain uses TRBV24-1 and TRBJ2-1; 11 bases line up with TRBD2. CDR3 length: 17 amino acids. The V and J ends lost 4 bases and 4 bases, in that order; junction bases with no gene match: 8. CDR1 is KGHDR, CDR2 SFDVKD, per germline. CDR3 region: CATSEGTLAGEYNEQFF. In nucleotides, the CDR3 is TGTGCCACCAGTGAGGGGACACTAGCGGGGGAATACAATGAGCAGTTCTTC.

This clonotype appeared many times. DNA for the CDR3: TGTGCCAGCAGTAATTATTTGACTAGCGGGAGCTGGGAGCAGTTCTTC. It is translated as CASSNYLTSGSWEQFF. The chain is built from TRBV6-2 or TRBV6-3 and TRBJ2-1; 12 positions agree with TRBD2. The V gene's germline CDR1 is MNHEY and CDR2 SVGEGT. V gave up 5 bases and J gave up 10 bases; unmatched junction bases: 12. The CDR3 has 16 residues.

J is TRBJ2-5 and V is TRBV6-1; tentatively, D is TRBD2 (6 bases). Germline V lookup: CDR1 MNHNS, CDR2 SASEGT. Trimming left V 3 bases short and J 7 bases short, with 18 bases between. The CDR3 is 15 residues long. CDR3 region: CASSDRDSSWGTQYF. CDR3 nucleotide sequence: TGTGCCAGCAGTGACCGGGACTCATCATGGGGGACCCAGTACTTC.